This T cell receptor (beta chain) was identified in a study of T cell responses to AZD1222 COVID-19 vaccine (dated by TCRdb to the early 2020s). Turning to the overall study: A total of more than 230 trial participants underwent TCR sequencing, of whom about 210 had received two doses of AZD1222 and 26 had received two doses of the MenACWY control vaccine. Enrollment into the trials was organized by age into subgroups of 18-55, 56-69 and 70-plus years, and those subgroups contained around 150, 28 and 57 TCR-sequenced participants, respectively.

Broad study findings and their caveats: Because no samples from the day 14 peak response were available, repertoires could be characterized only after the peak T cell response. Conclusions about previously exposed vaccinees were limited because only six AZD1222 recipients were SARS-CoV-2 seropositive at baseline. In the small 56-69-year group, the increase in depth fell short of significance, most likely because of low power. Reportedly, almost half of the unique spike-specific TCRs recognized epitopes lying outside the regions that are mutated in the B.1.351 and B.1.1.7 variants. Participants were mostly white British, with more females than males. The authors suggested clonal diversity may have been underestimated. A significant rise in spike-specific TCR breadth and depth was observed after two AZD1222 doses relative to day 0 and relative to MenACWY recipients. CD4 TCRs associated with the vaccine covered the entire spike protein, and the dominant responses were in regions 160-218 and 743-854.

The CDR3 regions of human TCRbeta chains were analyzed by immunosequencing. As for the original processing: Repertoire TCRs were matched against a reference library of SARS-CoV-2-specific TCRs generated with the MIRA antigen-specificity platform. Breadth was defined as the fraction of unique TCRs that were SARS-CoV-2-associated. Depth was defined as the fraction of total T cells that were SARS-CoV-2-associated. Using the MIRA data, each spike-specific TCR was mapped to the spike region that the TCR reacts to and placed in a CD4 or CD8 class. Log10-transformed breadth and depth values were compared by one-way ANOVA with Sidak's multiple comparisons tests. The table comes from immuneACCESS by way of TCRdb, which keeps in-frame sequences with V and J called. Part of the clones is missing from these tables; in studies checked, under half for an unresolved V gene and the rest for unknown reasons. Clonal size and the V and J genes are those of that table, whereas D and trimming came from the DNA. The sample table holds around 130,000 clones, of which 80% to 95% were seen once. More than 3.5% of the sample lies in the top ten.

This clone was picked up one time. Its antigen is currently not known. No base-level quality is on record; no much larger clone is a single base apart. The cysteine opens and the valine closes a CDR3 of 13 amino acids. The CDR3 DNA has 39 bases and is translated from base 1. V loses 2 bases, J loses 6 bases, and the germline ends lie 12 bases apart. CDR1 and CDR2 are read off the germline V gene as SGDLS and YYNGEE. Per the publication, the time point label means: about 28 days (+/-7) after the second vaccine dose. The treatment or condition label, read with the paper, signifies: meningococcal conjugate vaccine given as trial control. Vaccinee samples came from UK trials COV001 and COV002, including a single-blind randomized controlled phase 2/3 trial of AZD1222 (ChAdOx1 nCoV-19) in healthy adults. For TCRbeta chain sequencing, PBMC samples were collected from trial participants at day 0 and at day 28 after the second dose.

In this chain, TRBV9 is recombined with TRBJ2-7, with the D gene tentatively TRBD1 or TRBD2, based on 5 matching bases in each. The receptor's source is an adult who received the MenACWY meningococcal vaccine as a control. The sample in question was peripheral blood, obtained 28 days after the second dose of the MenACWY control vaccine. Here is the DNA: TGTGCCAGCAGCGTTGACATTGGGGGCGAGCAGTACGTC. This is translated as CASSVDIGGEQYV.